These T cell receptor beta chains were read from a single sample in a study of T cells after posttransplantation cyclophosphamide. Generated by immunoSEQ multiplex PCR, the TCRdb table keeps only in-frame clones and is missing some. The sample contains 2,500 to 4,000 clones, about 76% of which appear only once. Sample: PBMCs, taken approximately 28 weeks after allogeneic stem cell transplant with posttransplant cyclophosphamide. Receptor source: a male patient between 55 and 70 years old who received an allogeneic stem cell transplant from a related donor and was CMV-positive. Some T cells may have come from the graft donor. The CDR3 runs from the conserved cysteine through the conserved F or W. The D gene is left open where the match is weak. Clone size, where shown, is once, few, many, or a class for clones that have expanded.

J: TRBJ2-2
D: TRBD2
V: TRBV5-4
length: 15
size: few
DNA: TGTGCCAGCAGGATGACTAGCGGAACCACCGGGGAGCTGTTTTTT
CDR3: CASRMTSGTTGELFF

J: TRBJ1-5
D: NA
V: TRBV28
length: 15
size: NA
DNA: TGTGCCAGCAGTTCCAACCACAGGGTTGATCAGCCCCAGCATTTT
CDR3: CASSSNHRVDQPQHF

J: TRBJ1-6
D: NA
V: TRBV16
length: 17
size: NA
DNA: TGTGCCAGCAGCCAATCGCCGCCAGGGCGGCCATATTCACCCCTCCACTTT
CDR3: CASSQSPPGRPYSPLHF

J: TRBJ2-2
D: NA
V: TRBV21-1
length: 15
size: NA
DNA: TGTGCCAGCAGCTATGGAGTGGGTACTGGGGGGGAGCTGTTTTTT
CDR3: CASSYGVGTGGELFF

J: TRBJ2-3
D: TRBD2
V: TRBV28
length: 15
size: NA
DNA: TGTGCCAGCAGTTCTCCGGGTAGCGGGCCAGATACGCAGTATTTT
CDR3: CASSSPGSGPDTQYF

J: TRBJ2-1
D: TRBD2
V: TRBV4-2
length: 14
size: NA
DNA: TGTGCCAGCAGCCTAGCGGGGGATTACAATGAGCAGTTCTTC
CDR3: CASSLAGDYNEQFF

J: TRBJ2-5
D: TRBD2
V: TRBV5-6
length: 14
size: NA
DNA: TGTGCCAGCAGCCCCATGGGGGGGGTAGAGACCCAGTACTTC
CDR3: CASSPMGGVETQYF

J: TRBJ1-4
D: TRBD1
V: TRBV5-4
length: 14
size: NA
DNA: TGTGCCAGCAGTCCACAGGGGTCTCCGGAAAAACTGTTTTTT
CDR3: CASSPQGSPEKLFF

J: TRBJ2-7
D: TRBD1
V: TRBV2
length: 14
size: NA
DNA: TGTGCCACCGCACTAGTACAGGGGACCTACGAGCAGTACTTC
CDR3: CATALVQGTYEQYF

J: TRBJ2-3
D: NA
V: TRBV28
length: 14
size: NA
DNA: TGTGCCAGCAGTGTAGCGGTGAGCACAGATACGCAGTATTTT
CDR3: CASSVAVSTDTQYF

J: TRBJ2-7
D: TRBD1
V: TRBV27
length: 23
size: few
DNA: TGTGCCAGCAGTTCCCGACCCCTCCCTATGACAGGGTGGTTAGGTTCTAGCTCCTACGAGCAGTACTTC
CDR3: CASSSRPLPMTGWLGSSSYEQYF

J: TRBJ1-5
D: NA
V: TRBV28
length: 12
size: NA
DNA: TGTGCCAGTTCAATCAGCAATCAGCCCCAGCATTTT
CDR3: CASSISNQPQHF

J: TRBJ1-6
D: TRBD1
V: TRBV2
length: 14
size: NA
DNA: TGTGCCAGCAGGGGACAGGGCGGGAATTCACCCCTCCACTTT
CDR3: CASRGQGGNSPLHF

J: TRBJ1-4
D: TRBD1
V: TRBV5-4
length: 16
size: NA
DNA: TGTGCCAGCAGCGCCGGGACAGGGATGACTAATGAAAAACTGTTTTTT
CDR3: CASSAGTGMTNEKLFF

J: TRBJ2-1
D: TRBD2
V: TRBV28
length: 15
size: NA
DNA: TGTGCCAGCAGTTGGCCGGGACTAGTCTCGATTGAGCAGTTCTTC
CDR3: CASSWPGLVSIEQFF

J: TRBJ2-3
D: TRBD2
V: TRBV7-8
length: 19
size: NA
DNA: TGTGCCAGCAGCTTACGCGGGACTAGCGGGAGCCGGGGCACAGATACGCAGTATTTT
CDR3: CASSLRGTSGSRGTDTQYF

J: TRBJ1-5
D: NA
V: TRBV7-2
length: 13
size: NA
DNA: TGTGCCAGCAGCTTACCAGGTAGTCAGCCCCAGCATTTT
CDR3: CASSLPGSQPQHF

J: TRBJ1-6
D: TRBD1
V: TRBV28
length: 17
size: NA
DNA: TGTGCCAGCAGGGAACTACAGGGGAGAACCTATAATTCACCCCTCCACTTT
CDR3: CASRELQGRTYNSPLHF

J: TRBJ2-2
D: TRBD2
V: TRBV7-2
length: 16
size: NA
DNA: TGTGCCAGCAGCGCTACCGGGACTAGCGGCGGGGGGGAGCTGTTTTTT
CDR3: CASSATGTSGGGELFF

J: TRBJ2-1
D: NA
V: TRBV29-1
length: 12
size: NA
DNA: TGCAGCGCCGCTCGTGAGGACAATGAGCAGTTCTTC
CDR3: CSAAREDNEQFF

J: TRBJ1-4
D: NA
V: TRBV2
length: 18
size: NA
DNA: TGTGCCAGCAGTGAAGCGCTCACAGGGTTAGGGGGAAATGAAAAACTGTTTTTT
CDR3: CASSEALTGLGGNEKLFF

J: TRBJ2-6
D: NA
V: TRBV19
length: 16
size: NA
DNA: TGTGCCAGTAAGTCCGTCGGGGGCTCTGGGGCCAACGTCCTGACTTTC
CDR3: CASKSVGGSGANVLTF

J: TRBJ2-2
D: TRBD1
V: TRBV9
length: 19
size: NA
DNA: TGTGCCAGCAGCAAACAGGCCTTCCCGGGACAGGGGATGGGCGGGGAGCTGTTTTTT
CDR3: CASSKQAFPGQGMGGELFF

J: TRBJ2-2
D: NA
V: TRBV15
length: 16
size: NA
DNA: TGTGCCACCAGCAGAGTCCGGAGAACCTACACCGGGGAGCTGTTTTTT
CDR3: CATSRVRRTYTGELFF

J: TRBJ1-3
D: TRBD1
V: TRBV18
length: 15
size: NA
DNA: TGTGCCAGCTCACCTTTCGACAGGGCTGGAAACACCATATATTTT
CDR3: CASSPFDRAGNTIYF

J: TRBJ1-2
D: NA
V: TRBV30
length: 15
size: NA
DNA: TGTGCCTGGAGTCAACTCGTTCCATTGAACTATGGCTACACCTTC
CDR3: CAWSQLVPLNYGYTF

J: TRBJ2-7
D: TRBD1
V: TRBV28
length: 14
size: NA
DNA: TGTGCCAGCAGGCACCGAGACAGGGGCCACGAGCAGTACTTC
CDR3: CASRHRDRGHEQYF

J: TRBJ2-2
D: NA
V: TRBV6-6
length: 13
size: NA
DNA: TGTGCCAGCAGTGGCATAATAACCGGGGAGCTGTTTTTT
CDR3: CASSGIITGELFF

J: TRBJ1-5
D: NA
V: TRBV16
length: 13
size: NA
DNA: TGTGCCAGCAGCCAAACAAGAAATCAGCCCCAGCATTTT
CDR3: CASSQTRNQPQHF

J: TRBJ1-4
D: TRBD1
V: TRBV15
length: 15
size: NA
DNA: TGTGCCACCAGCAGAAATCGGGGACAGAATGAAAAACTGTTTTTT
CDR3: CATSRNRGQNEKLFF

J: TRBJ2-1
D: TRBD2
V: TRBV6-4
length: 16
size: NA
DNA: TGTGCCAGCAGTGAAGTTGGCGGGGGGGCCTTGAGGGAGCAGTTCTTC
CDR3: CASSEVGGGALREQFF

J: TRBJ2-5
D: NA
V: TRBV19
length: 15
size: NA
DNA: TGTGCCAGTAGTGAAAAAAAGGGCGGGTTTGAGACCCAGTACTTC
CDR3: CASSEKKGGFETQYF

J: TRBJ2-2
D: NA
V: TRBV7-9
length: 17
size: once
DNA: TGTGCCAGCAGCTTTCGGGGGAGGACATTGAACACCGGGGAGCTGTTTTTT
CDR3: CASSFRGRTLNTGELFF

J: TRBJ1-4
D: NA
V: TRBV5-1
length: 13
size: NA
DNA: TGCGCCAGCGCGGCCACTGCGGGGGAAAAACTGTTTTTT
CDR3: CASAATAGEKLFF

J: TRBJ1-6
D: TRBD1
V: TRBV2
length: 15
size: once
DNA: TGTGCCAGCAGCCTGGGAGGGACAGGGTATTCACCCCTCCACTTT
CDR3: CASSLGGTGYSPLHF

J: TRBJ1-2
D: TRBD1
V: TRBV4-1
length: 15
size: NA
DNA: TGCGCCAGCAGCCAACCTCTGACAGGGATGGATGGCTACACCTTC
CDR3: CASSQPLTGMDGYTF

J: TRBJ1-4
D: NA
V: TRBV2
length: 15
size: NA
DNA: TGTGCCAGCAGTGAAGCGGGTCAGGGTCGTGAAAAACTGTTTTTT
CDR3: CASSEAGQGREKLFF

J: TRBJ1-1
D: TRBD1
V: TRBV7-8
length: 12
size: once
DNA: TGTGCCAGCAGCTCAGGGGGATCTGAAGCTTTCTTT
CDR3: CASSSGGSEAFF

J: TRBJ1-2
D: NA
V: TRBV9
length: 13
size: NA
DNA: TGTGCCAGCAGCGTAGGGGGCGACTATGGCTACACCTTC
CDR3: CASSVGGDYGYTF

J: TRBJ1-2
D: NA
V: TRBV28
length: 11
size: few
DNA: TGTGCCAGCAGTTCCTACTTGGGCTACACCTTC
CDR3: CASSSYLGYTF

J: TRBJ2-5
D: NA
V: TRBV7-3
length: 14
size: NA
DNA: TGTGCCAGCAGCTTAGCATTGGGTAGCGCGACCCAGTACTTC
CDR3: CASSLALGSATQYF

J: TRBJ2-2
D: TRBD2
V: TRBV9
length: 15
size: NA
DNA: TGTGCCAGCAGCGTGACTAGCGCGAACACCGGGGAGCTGTTTTTT
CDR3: CASSVTSANTGELFF

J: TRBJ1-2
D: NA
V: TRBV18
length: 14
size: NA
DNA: TGTGCCAGCTCCCCGGGTCCCACTAACTATGGCTACACCTTC
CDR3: CASSPGPTNYGYTF